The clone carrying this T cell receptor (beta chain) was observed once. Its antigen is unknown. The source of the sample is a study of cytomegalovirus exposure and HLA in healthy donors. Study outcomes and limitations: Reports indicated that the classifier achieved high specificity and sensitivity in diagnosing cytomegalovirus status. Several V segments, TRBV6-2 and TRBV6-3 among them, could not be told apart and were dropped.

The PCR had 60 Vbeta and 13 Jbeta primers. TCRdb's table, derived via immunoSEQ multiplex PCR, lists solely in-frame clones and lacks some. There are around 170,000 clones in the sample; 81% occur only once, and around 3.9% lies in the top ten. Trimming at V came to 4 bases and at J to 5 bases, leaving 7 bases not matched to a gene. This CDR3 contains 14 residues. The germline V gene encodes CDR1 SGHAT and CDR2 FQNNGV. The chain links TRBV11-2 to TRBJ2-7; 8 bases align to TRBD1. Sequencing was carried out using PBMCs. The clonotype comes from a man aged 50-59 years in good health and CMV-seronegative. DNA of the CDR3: TGTGCCAGCAGCTCCTGGACAGGGTTGGACGAGCAGTACTTC. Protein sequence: CASSSWTGLDEQYF. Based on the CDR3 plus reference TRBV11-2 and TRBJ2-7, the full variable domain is EAGVAQSPRYKIIEKRQSVAFWCNPISGHATLYWYQQILGQGPKLLIQFQNNGVVDDSQLPKDRFSAERLKGVDSTLKIQPAKLEDSAVYLCASSSWTGLDEQYFGPGTRLTVT.